Listed here are 13 T cell receptor beta chains from one sample, sequenced in a study of naive and memory T cell subsets. Amplification of ligated cDNA took four PCR rounds with SP2 and nested alpha and beta constant primers. TCRdb reprocessed the 5' RACE reads with MiXCR, giving one entry per CDR3 protein. This table holds roughly 30,000 distinct CDR3 sequences, over 15% found once. An oligonucleotide containing a UMI was ligated to the 3' end of TCR cDNA. These receptors originate from a female donor in good health.

As regards this clonotype: Just one base apart from a much larger clone, this may be a read error. The genes are TRBV19 and TRBJ2-7; the D is unclear. The CDR3 is 13 amino acids. Germline loops: CDR1 LNHDA, CDR2 SQIVND (reference sequence). V was pared by 6 bases and J by 3 bases, with 12 bases between. The CDR3 DNA reads as TGTGCCAGTAGACCCCGGACGGTCTACGAGCAGTACTTC. It encodes CASRPRTVYEQYF.

This clonotype has a count of ten or more. J is TRBJ2-7 and V is TRBV18; D is uncertain. The CDR3 extends over 14 amino acids. Trimming stripped 3 bases from V and 0 bases from J, with 9 bases between. CDR1 is KGHSH and CDR2 is LQKENI in the germline V gene. The CDR3 spells CASSPDLSSYEQYF. CDR3 coding DNA: TGTGCCAGCTCACCGGATTTAAGCTCCTACGAGCAGTACTTC.

V usage is TRBV7-2 and J usage is TRBJ1-6; D perhaps matches TRBD1 (5 bases). The V gene's germline CDR1 is SGHTA and CDR2 FQGNSA. V lost 5 bases, J lost 6 bases, and 14 bases lay in between. The CDR3 is 15 residues long. The DNA of the CDR3 is TGTGCCAGCAGCCCTCTTCCCGGGGGTAATTCACCCCTCCACTTT. Its translation is CASSPLPGGNSPLHF. Supplemented by reference TRBV7-2 and TRBJ1-6, the full variable domain reads GAGVSQSPSNKVTEKGKDVELRCDPISGHTALYWYRQSLGQGLEFLIYFQGNSAPDKSGLPSDRFSAERTGGSVSTLTIQRTQQEDSAVYLCASSPLPGGNSPLHFGNGTRLTVT.

This clonotype was seen repeatedly, ten times or more. The chain couples TRBV20-1 to TRBJ1-6; D is unclear. The germline V gene encodes CDR1 DFQATT and CDR2 SNEGSKA (reference sequence). The CDR3 loop spans 16 amino acids. Trimming took off 6 bases at V and 0 bases at J, with 15 bases between the two ends. The CDR3 bases are TGCAGTGCCACCCAGAGCAGGAGCTCCTATAATTCACCCCTCCACTTT. It specifies CSATQSRSSYNSPLHF.

This clonotype has ten or more counts. This chain uses TRBV29-1 with TRBJ2-2; 12 bases are shared with TRBD2. Unmatched junction bases numbered 7, after V lost 6 bases and J lost 5 bases. CDR1 is SQVTM and CDR2 is ANQGSEA in the germline V gene. The CDR3 has 15 amino acids. The DNA for the CDR3 is TGCAGCGTCCCCACTAGCGGGGGGTATACCGGGGAGCTGTTTTTT. It is translated as CSVPTSGGYTGELFF.

This rearrangement joins TRBV10-3 to TRBJ2-7, with D possibly matching TRBD2 (5 bases). The V end was cut by 2 bases, the J end by 4 bases, with 6 bases between. Germline V lookup: CDR1 ENHRY, CDR2 SYGVKD. CDR3 length: 12 amino acids. CDR3 nucleotides: TGTGCCATCAGTGAGAGAGGGTACGAGCAGTACTTC. Protein: CAISERGYEQYF.

This chain connects TRBV9 to TRBJ1-1; tentatively, D is TRBD1 (5 bases). CDR1 and CDR2 (germline): SGDLS, YYNGEE. The V end was cut by 0 bases, the J end by 7 bases, with 10 bases between. The CDR3 length is 13 residues. CDR3 protein: CASSVGGTSEAFF. The DNA for the CDR3 is TGTGCCAGCAGCGTAGGAGGGACTAGTGAAGCTTTCTTT.

Only a few counts were recorded for this clonotype. The chain joins TRBV20-1 to TRBJ1-1; the D gene is possibly TRBD1 (5 bases). The CDR3 consists of 13 residues. V was trimmed by 2 bases and J by 4 bases, leaving 11 bases between them. The germline V gene has CDR1 DFQATT and CDR2 SNEGSKA (reference sequence). CDR3 region: CSARKGSGTEAFF. The CDR3, as DNA: TGCAGTGCTAGAAAGGGGTCGGGCACTGAAGCTTTCTTT.

This clonotype was seen ten or more times. V usage is TRBV29-1 and J usage is TRBJ1-1; TRBD1 matches 10 bases. This CDR3 region has 17 residues. V lost 5 bases to trimming and J lost 10 bases; unmatched junction nucleotides: 22. From germline, CDR1 is SQVTM and CDR2 ANQGSEA. The CDR3 reads CSVRSHRDRGYRGRAFF. Written as DNA, the CDR3 is TGCAGCGTTCGCTCGCACCGGGACAGGGGCTATCGAGGAAGAGCTTTCTTT.

This sequence joins TRBV7-9 and TRBJ2-1, with 13 bases that match TRBD2. Unmatched junction bases numbered 7, after V lost 5 bases and J lost 3 bases. Germline assignment: CDR1 SEHNR and CDR2 FQNEAQ (reference sequence). The CDR3 is 17 residues long. This chain's CDR3 is CASSPRGLAGDYNEQFF. CDR3 nucleotide sequence: TGTGCCAGCAGCCCCCGAGGACTAGCGGGGGACTACAATGAGCAGTTCTTC.

The chain carries TRBV10-3 and TRBJ1-2, with 7 bases identical to TRBD1. The junction had 2 bases not matched to a gene; V was cut back by 4 bases and J by 0 bases. The germline CDR1 and CDR2 sequences are ENHRY and SYGVKD. The CDR3 is 14 amino acids. The DNA for the CDR3 is TGTGCCATCAGTGCGACAGGGTCTAACTATGGCTACACCTTC. Translated: CAISATGSNYGYTF.

This clonotype was counted many times. The CDR3 is CASSEGAVGPINEQFF. The CDR3 DNA is TGCGCCAGCAGTGAGGGTGCGGTAGGCCCCATCAATGAGCAGTTCTTC. The chain employs TRBV10-2 and TRBJ2-1; D is uncertain. From germline, CDR1 is WSHSY and CDR2 SAAADI. Trimming removed 2 bases at V and 6 bases at J, with 17 bases between. There are 16 residues in the CDR3.

This clonotype has at least ten counts. The genes are TRBV6-5 and TRBJ1-2; 10 bases fit TRBD1. J lost 2 bases, V lost 5 bases, and 8 bases had no gene match. CDR1 and CDR2 from the germline V gene are MNHEY and SVGAGI. The CDR3 consists of 16 residues. In DNA form, the CDR3 reads TGTGCCAGCAGTCCCGGGACAGGGGTCCTCAACTATGGCTACACCTTC. Protein sequence: CASSPGTGVLNYGYTF.